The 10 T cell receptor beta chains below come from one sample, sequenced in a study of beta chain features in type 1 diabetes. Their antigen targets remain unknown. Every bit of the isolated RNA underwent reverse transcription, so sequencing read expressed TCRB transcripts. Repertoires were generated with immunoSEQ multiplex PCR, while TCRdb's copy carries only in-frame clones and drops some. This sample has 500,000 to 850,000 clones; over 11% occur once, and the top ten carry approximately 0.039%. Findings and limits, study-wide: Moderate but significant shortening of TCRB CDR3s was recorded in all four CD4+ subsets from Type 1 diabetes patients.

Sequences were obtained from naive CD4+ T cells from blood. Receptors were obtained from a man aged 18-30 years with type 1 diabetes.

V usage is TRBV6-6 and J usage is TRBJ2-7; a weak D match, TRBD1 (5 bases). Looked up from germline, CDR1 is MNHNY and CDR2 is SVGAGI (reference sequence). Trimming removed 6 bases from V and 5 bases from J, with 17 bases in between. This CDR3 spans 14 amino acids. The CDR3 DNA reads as TGTGCCAGCAGGGACGTCAGGGTTCGCGACGAGCAGTACTTC. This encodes CASRDVRVRDEQYF.

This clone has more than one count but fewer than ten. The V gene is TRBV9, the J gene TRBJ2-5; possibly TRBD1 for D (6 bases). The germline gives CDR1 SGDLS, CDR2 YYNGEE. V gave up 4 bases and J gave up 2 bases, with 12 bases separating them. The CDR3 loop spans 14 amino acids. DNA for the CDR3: TGTGCCAGCAGCCTCGGGACACATCAAGAGACCCAGTACTTC. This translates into CASSLGTHQETQYF.

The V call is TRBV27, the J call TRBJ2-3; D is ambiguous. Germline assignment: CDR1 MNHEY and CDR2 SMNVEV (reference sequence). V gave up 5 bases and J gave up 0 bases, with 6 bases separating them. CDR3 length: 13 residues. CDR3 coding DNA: TGTGCCAGCAGTCGAGTTAGCACAGATACGCAGTATTTT. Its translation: CASSRVSTDTQYF.

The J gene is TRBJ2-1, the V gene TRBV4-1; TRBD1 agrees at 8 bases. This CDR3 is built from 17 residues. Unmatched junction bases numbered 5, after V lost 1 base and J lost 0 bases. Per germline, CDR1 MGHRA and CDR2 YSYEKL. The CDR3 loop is CASSQGRQGSSYNEQFF. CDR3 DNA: TGCGCCAGCAGCCAAGGGCGACAGGGGAGCTCCTACAATGAGCAGTTCTTC.

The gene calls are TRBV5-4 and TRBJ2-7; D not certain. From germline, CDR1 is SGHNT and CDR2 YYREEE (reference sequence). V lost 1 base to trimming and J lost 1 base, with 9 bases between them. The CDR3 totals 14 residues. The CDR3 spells CASSLSLESYEQYF. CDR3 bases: TGTGCCAGCAGCTTGTCGCTCGAGTCCTACGAGCAGTACTTC.

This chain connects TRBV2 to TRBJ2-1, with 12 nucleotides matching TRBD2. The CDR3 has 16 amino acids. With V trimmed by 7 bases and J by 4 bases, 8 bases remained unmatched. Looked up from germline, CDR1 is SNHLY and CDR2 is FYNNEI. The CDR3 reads CASNLLAGGRYNEQFF. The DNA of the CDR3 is TGTGCCAGCAATTTACTAGCGGGGGGCCGTTACAATGAGCAGTTCTTC.

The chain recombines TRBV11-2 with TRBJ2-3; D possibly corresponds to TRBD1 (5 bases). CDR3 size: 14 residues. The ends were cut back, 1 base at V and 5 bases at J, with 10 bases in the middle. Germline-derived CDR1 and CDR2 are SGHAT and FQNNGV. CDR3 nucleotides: TGTGCCAGCAGCTTAGTCGAAGGGGAAGATACGCAGTATTTT. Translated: CASSLVEGEDTQYF.

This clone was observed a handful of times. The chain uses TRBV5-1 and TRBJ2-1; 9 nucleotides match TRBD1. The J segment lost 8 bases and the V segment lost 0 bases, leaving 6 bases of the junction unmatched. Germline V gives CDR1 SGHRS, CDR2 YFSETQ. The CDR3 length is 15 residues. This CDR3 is CASSLEPTGGDEQFF. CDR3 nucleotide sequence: TGCGCCAGCAGCTTGGAGCCTACAGGGGGCGATGAGCAGTTCTTC.

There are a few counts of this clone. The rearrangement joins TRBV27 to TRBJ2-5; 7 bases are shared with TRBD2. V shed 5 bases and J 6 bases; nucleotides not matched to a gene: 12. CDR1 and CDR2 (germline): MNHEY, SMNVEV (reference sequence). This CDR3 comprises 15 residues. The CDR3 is CASSLGEGLAKTQYF. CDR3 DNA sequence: TGTGCCAGCAGTCTGGGGGAGGGCCTCGCGAAGACCCAGTACTTC.

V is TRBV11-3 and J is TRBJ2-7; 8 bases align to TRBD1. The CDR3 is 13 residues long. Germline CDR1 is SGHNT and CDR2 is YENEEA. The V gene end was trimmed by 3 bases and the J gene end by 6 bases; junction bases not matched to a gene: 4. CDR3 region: CASSLGQDGEQYF. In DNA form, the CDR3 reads TGTGCCAGCAGCTTGGGACAGGATGGCGAGCAGTACTTC.